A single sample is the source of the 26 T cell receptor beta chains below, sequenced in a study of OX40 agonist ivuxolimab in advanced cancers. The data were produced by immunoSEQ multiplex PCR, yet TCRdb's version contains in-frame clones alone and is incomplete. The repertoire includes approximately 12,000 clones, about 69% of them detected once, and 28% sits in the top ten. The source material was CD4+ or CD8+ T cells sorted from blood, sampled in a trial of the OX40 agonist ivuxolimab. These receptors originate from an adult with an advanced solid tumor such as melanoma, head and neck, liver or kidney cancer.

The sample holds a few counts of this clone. CDR3 bases: TGTGCCAGCAGTGAAGGGGCAGGGAGGAATTCACCCCTCCACTTT. This gives the protein CASSEGAGRNSPLHF. The chain uses TRBV2 and TRBJ1-6, with D perhaps matching TRBD1 (5 bases). The CDR3 loop spans 15 amino acids. Trimming took off 1 base at V and 7 bases at J, with 11 bases between the two ends. CDR1 is SNHLY, CDR2 FYNNEI, per germline.

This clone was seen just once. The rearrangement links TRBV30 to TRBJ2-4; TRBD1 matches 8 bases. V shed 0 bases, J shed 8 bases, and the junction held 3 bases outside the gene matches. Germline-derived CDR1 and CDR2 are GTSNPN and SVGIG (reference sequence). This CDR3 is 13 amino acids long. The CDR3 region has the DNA TGTGCCTGGAGTGTGAACAGGGGGGACATTCAGTACTTC. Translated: CAWSVNRGDIQYF. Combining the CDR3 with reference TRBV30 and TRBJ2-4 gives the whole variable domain SQTIHQWPATLVQPVGSPLSLECTVEGTSNPNLYWYRQAAGRGLQLLFYSVGIGQISSEVPQNLSASRPQDRQFILSSKKLLLSDSGFYLCAWSVNRGDIQYFGAGTRLSVL.

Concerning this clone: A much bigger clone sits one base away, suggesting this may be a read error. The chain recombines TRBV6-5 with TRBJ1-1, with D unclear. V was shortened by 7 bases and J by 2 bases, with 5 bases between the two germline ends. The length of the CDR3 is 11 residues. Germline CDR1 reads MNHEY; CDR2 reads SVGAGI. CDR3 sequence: CASNYNTEAFF. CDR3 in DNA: TGTGCCAGCAATTATAACACTGAAGCTTTCTTT.

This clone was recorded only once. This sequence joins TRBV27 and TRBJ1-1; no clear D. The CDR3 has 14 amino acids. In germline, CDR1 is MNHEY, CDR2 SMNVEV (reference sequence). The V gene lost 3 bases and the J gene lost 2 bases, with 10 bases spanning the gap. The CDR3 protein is CASSLFDPNTEAFF. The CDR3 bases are TGTGCCAGCAGTTTGTTCGACCCTAACACTGAAGCTTTCTTT.

In DNA, the CDR3 is TGTGCCAGCAGCGGGACTAGCGGCAATGAGCAGTTCTTC. Protein sequence: CASSGTSGNEQFF. This chain joins TRBV9 and TRBJ2-1; 10 positions agree with TRBD2. This CDR3 is built from 13 residues. V lost 3 bases and J lost 6; bases outside the gene matches: 0. Germline V gene data show CDR1 as SGDLS and CDR2 as YYNGEE.

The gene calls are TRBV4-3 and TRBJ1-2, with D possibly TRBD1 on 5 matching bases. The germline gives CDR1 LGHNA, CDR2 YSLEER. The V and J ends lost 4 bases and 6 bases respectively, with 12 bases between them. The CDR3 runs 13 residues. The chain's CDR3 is CASSPGTRDGYTF. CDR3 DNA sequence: TGCGCCAGCAGCCCGGGGACCAGAGATGGCTACACCTTC.

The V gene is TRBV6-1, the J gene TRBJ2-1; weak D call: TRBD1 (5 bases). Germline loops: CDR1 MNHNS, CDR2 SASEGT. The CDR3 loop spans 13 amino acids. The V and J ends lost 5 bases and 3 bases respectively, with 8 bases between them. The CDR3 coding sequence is TGTGCCAGCAGTCCCGACAGCTACAATGAGCAGTTCTTC. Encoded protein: CASSPDSYNEQFF.

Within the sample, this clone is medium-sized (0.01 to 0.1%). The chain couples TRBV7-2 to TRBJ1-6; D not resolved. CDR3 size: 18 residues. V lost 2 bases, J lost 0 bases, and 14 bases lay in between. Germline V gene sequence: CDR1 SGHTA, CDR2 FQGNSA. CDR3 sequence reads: CASSLSATEYSYNSPLHF. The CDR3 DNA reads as TGTGCCAGCAGCTTATCGGCTACCGAATACTCCTATAATTCACCCCTCCACTTT.

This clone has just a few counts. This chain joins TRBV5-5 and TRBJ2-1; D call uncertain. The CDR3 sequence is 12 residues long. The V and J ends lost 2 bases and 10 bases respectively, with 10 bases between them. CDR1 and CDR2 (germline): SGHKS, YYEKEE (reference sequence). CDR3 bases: TGTGCCAGCAGCTTTTACACTGAGGAGCAGTTCTTC. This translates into CASSFYTEEQFF.

CDR3 sequence: CASTSTQPQPQHF. In DNA, the CDR3 is TGTGCCAGCACCTCGACCCAGCCCCAGCCCCAGCATTTT. The chain combines TRBV6-6 with TRBJ1-5; D unresolved. This CDR3 region has 13 residues. CDR1 MNHNY and CDR2 SVGAGI come from the germline V gene (reference sequence). Trimming removed 7 bases at V and 7 bases at J, with 14 bases between.

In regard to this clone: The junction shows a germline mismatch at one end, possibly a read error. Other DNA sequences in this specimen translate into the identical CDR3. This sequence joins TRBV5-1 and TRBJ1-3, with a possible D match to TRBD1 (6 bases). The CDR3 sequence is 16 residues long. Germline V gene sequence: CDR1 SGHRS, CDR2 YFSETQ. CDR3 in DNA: TGTGCCAGCAGCTTGAGTTCGGACAGCTCTGGAAACACCATATATTTT. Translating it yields CASSLSSDSSGNTIYF.

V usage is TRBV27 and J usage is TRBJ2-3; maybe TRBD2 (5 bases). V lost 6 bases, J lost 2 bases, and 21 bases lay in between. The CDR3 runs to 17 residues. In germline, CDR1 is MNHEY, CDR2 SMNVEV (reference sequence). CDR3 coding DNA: TGTGCCAGCAGCCCGGGCGGGCCTCCGAGGGCCACAGATACGCAGTATTTT. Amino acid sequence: CASSPGGPPRATDTQYF.

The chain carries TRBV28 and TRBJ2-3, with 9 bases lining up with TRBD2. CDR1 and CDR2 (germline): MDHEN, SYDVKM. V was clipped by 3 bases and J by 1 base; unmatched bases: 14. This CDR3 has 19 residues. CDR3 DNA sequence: TGTGCCAGCAGTTTCGATGGCATAGAAGCGGGAGGACGCACAGATACGCAGTATTTT. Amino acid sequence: CASSFDGIEAGGRTDTQYF.

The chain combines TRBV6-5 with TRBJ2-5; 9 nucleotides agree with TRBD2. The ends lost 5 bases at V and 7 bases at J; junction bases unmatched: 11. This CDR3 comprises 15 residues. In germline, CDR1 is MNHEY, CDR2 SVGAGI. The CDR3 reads CASSPVAGALRTQYF. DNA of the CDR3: TGTGCCAGCAGTCCGGTAGCGGGGGCCCTAAGGACCCAGTACTTC.

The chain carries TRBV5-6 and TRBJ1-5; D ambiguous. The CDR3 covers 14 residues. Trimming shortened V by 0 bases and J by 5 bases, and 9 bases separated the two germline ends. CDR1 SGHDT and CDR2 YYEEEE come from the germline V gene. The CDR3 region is CASSLGGLYQPQHF. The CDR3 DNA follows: TGTGCCAGCAGCTTGGGAGGGCTATATCAGCCCCAGCATTTT.

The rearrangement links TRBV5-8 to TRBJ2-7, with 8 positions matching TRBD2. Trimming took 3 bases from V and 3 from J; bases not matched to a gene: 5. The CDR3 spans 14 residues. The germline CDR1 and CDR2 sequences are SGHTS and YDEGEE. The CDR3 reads CASSWLSGSYEQYF. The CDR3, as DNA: TGTGCCAGCAGCTGGCTCAGCGGGAGCTACGAGCAGTACTTC.

CDR3 sequence (DNA): TGCAGCGTTGCCGGGACTAGCGGCTTTACAGATACGCAGTATTTT. It is translated as CSVAGTSGFTDTQYF. The chain combines TRBV29-1 with TRBJ2-3; 11 bases are shared with TRBD2. V shed 4 bases, J shed 3 bases, and the junction held 6 bases outside the gene matches. CDR3 length: 15 residues. CDR1 is SQVTM, CDR2 ANQGSEA, per germline.

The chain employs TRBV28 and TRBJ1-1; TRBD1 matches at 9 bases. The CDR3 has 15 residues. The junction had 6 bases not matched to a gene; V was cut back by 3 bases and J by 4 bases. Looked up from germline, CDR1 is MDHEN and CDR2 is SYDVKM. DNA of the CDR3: TGTGCCAGCAGTTTGACAGGGGGGCTTGGCACTGAAGCTTTCTTT. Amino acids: CASSLTGGLGTEAFF.

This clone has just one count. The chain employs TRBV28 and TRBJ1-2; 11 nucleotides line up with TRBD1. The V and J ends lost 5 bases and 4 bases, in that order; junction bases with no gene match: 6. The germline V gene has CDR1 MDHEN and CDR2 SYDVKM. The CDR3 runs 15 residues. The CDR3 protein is CASSPRTGGAYGYTF. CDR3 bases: TGTGCCAGCAGTCCCCGGACAGGGGGCGCCTATGGCTACACCTTC.

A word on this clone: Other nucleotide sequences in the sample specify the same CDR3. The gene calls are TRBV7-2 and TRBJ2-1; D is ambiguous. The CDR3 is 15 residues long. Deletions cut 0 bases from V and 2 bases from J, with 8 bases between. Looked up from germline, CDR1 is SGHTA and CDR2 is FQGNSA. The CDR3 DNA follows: TGTGCCAGCAGCTTAGCGCTAAATGCCTACAATGAGCAGTTCTTC. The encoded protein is CASSLALNAYNEQFF.

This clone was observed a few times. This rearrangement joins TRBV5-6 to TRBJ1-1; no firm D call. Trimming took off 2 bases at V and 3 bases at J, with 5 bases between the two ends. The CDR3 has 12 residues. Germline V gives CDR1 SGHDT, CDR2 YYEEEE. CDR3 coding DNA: TGTGCCAGCAGCTTTGGGTACACTGAAGCTTTCTTT. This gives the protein CASSFGYTEAFF.

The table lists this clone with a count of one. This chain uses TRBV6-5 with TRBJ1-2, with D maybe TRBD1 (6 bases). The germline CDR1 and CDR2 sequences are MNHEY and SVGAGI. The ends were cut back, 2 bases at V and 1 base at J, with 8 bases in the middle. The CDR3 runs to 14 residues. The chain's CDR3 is CASSYQGHNYGYTF. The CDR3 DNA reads TGTGCCAGCAGTTACCAGGGACATAACTATGGCTACACCTTC.

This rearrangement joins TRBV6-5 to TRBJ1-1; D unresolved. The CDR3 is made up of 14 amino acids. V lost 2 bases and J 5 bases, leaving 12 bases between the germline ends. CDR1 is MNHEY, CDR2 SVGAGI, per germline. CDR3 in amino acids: CASSYDVGRTEAFF. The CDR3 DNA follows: TGTGCCAGCAGTTACGATGTGGGTCGGACTGAAGCTTTCTTT.

CDR3 protein: CASSQGTLEPQHF. In nucleotides, the CDR3 is TGTGCCAGCAGCCAAGGGACTCTCGAGCCCCAGCATTTT. The chain has TRBV4-2 and TRBJ1-5; D unclear. This CDR3 comprises 13 residues. CDR1 is LGHNA, CDR2 YNFKEQ, per germline. The germline V and J ends were trimmed by 1 base and 8 bases, with 9 bases remaining between them.

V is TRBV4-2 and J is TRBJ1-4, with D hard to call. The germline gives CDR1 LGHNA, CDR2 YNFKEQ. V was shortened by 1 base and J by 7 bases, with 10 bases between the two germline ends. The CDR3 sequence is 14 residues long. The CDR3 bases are TGTGCCAGCAGCCAAGGCTTGATGAGTGAAAAACTGTTTTTT. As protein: CASSQGLMSEKLFF.

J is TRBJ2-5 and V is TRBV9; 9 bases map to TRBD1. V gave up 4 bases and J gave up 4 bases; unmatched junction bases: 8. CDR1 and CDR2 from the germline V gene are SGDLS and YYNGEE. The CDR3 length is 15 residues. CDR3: CASSPGQGATETQYF. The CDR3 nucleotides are TGTGCCAGCAGCCCGGGACAGGGCGCTACAGAGACCCAGTACTTC. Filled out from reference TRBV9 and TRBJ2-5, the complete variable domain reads DSGVTQTPKHLITATGQRVTLRCSPRSGDLSVYWYQQSLDQGLQFLIQYYNGEERAKGNILERFSAQQFPDLHSELNLSSLELGDSALYFCASSPGQGATETQYFGPGTRLLVL.